The 15 T cell receptor beta chains presented below share a single source sample, sequenced in a study of T cells in Graves' hyperthyroidism and ophthalmopathy. Amplification of TCR beta CDR3 regions was performed using RNA transcripts as template. Initially, a first-round RT-PCR of the TCR CDR3 employed the HTBI primer set. Using its own MiXCR run on the multiplex PCR reads, TCRdb lists one record per CDR3 protein. The sample has 400,000 to 450,000 distinct CDR3 sequences; roughly 14% are singletons. Sequencing was carried out using blood. The receptors were sampled from a man aged 18 to 29 with Graves' ophthalmopathy.

The chain uses TRBV5-6 and TRBJ1-3, with D perhaps matching TRBD1 (5 bases). The length of the CDR3 is 15 residues. V was clipped by 5 bases and J by 3 bases, with 15 bases between them. Germline V gene sequence: CDR1 SGHDT, CDR2 YYEEEE. This CDR3 reads CASRGEWDFGNTIYF. DNA for the CDR3: TGTGCCAGCAGAGGGGAGTGGGATTTTGGAAACACCATATATTTT.

V gene TRBV20-1 combines with J gene TRBJ2-5, with D possibly being TRBD1 or TRBD2 (5 bases each). Trimming cost V 1 base and J 4 bases, with 13 bases left between them. The CDR3 extends over 14 amino acids. From germline, CDR1 is DFQATT and CDR2 SNEGSKA (reference sequence). The CDR3: CSARGPGPRETQYF. In DNA form, the CDR3 reads TGCAGTGCTAGAGGGCCGGGGCCGCGAGAGACCCAGTACTTC.

The chain employs TRBV16 and TRBJ1-5; D is unresolved. V dropped 2 bases and J dropped 6 bases, with 8 bases sitting between them. This CDR3 contains 13 residues. From germline, CDR1 is KGHSY and CDR2 FQNENV. The CDR3: CASSQPASQPQHF. The CDR3 coding sequence is TGTGCCAGCAGCCAACCCGCGAGTCAGCCCCAGCATTTT.

Comments on this clonotype: A clone one base away is much larger, so this may be a read error. The V gene is TRBV29-1, the J gene TRBJ1-2, with a possible D match to TRBD1 (6 bases). V lost 7 bases to trimming and J lost 7 bases, with 16 bases between them. CDR3 length: 12 residues. Germline CDR1 and CDR2: SQVTM and ANQGSEA. The CDR3: CSGWGQDGGYTF. The CDR3 DNA follows: TGCAGCGGCTGGGGGCAGGACGGTGGCTACACCTTC.

This clonotype was detected ten times or more. V and J are TRBV6-6 and TRBJ2-6; no clear D gene. Germline V gene lookup returns CDR1 MNHNY and CDR2 SVGAGI (reference sequence). The CDR3 runs to 18 residues. Between the trimmed V and J ends, which lost 2 bases and 6 bases, there was a span of 20 bases. This chain's CDR3 is CASSYDVPEWAEANVLTF. For the CDR3, the DNA is TGTGCCAGCAGTTACGACGTCCCCGAGTGGGCTGAGGCCAACGTCCTGACTTTC.

There are many counts of this clonotype. The chain carries TRBV28 and TRBJ2-1; 8 bases fit TRBD2. This CDR3 region has 17 residues. CDR1 and CDR2 (germline): MDHEN, SYDVKM. The trim removed 3 bases at V and 2 bases at J, leaving 9 bases unmatched. CDR3 bases: TGTGCCAGCAGTTTTTTTAGCGGGGTCCCCCCCTACAATGAGCAGTTCTTC. Its protein product is CASSFFSGVPPYNEQFF.

This sequence joins TRBV6-5 and TRBJ1-1; TRBD1 might be the D (5 bases). The CDR3 contains 15 residues. V lost 0 bases and J 3 bases, leaving 11 bases between the germline ends. CDR1 and CDR2 (germline): MNHEY, SVGAGI. Written as DNA, the CDR3 is TGTGCCAGCAGTTACTCAAGGGGTGGGGACACTGAAGCTTTCTTT. This encodes CASSYSRGGDTEAFF.

In this sample, this clonotype turned up many times. The chain joins TRBV2 to TRBJ2-7; D unresolved. The CDR3 has 13 residues. Germline V gene data show CDR1 as SNHLY and CDR2 as FYNNEI. V was pared by 5 bases and J by 4 bases, with 12 bases between. The CDR3 DNA follows: TGTGCCAGCAGTCCAGGCGGCGTGTACGAGCAGTACTTC. It yields the protein CASSPGGVYEQYF.

This clonotype has at least ten counts. The rearrangement uses TRBV5-1 and TRBJ1-5; 8 bases fit TRBD1. V lost 0 bases to trimming and J lost 2 bases; unmatched junction nucleotides: 1. The germline V gene has CDR1 SGHRS and CDR2 YFSETQ. This CDR3 contains 15 residues. As DNA, the CDR3 is TGCGCCAGCAGCTTGGTGACAGGGGGCAATCAGCCCCAGCATTTT. Translating it yields CASSLVTGGNQPQHF.

In this sample, this clonotype turned up many times. This chain links TRBV20-1 with TRBJ2-3, with D possibly being TRBD2 (5 bases). CDR1 and CDR2 (germline): DFQATT, SNEGSKA (reference sequence). The V and J ends lost 2 bases and 4 bases respectively, with 16 bases between them. This CDR3 is 15 amino acids long. The CDR3 loop reads CSARLLAGFADTQYF. Here the CDR3 DNA reads TGCAGTGCTAGATTGCTAGCTGGGTTCGCAGATACGCAGTATTTT.

As concerns this clonotype: It may be a read error: a sequence one base away is much more abundant. The chain uses TRBV10-3 and TRBJ2-5, with D unclear. This CDR3 is 15 amino acids long. CDR1 is ENHRY, CDR2 SYGVKD, per germline. The CDR3 loop reads CAISESKTLQETQHF. The CDR3 DNA reads TGTGCCATCAGTGAGTCGAAGACTCTCCAAGAGACCCAGCACTTC.

In this sample, this clonotype turned up a few times. CDR3 nucleotides: TGCGCCAGCACGTGGGACAAGACCTACGAGCAGTACTTC. Protein sequence: CASTWDKTYEQYF. The V and J genes are TRBV10-2 and TRBJ2-7; tentatively, D is TRBD1 (6 bases). CDR1 and CDR2 from the germline V gene are WSHSY and SAAADI. With 7 bases removed from V and 2 bases from J, the gap between germline ends came to 12 bases. This CDR3 is built from 13 residues.

This chain joins TRBV10-1 and TRBJ2-1, with TRBD2 identical over 7 bases. With V trimmed by 6 bases and J by 1 base, 3 bases remained unmatched. The CDR3 runs 14 residues. In germline, CDR1 is WNHNN, CDR2 SYGVQD (reference sequence). CDR3 loop: CASSAGVSYNEQFF. In nucleotides, the CDR3 is TGCGCCAGCAGCGCGGGAGTATCCTACAATGAGCAGTTCTTC.

Ten or more counts support this clonotype. The rearrangement uses TRBV13 and TRBJ2-4; D ambiguous. The CDR3 consists of 17 residues. Germline CDR1 PRHDT, CDR2 FYEKMQ (reference sequence). The V end lost 3 bases, the J end lost 1 base, and 16 bases lay between the germline ends. CDR3 nucleotide sequence: TGTGCCAGCAGCTTTCGGACCGCCATAGGGGCCAAAAACATTCAGTACTTC. Its protein is CASSFRTAIGAKNIQYF.

This clonotype was observed many times. The chain has TRBV11-2 and TRBJ2-1; unclear D gene. Between the trimmed V and J ends, which lost 3 bases and 0 bases, there was a span of 15 bases. Germline V gives CDR1 SGHAT, CDR2 FQNNGV. The length of the CDR3 is 17 residues. CDR3 amino acids: CASSLGSPAYSYNEQFF. The CDR3 DNA follows: TGTGCCAGCAGCTTGGGGTCGCCCGCCTACTCCTACAATGAGCAGTTCTTC.